The next 24 T cell receptor beta chains were all read from a single sample in a study of blood T cell repertoires in COVID-19 (dated by TCRdb to the early 2020s). Library generation was performed with the immunoSEQ multiplex PCR assay. TCRdb took this table from immuneACCESS and kept in-frame rearrangements with V and J called. Such tables lack part of the clones; where checked against another copy, unresolved V genes explain under half of the gap, and the rest is unexplained. The sample data list 50,000 to 65,000 clones, and about 91% of these were observed just once. The biggest ten clones account for about 7% of the sample. Sequenced sample: peripheral blood. The receptors shown here come from a woman aged 55-70 years with active or convalescent COVID-19.

The chain is built from TRBV2 and TRBJ1-2, with TRBD1 identical over 8 bases. The germline V gene encodes CDR1 SNHLY and CDR2 FYNNEI. Losses at the gene ends were 4 bases for V and 7 bases for J; bases not matched to a gene: 14. This CDR3 has 16 amino acids. The CDR3: CASSVGLIGQGGGYTF. The CDR3 DNA reads TGTGCCAGCAGTGTGGGGTTGATCGGACAGGGAGGTGGCTACACCTTC.

V usage is TRBV6-5 and J usage is TRBJ1-1, with D tentatively TRBD1 (6 bases). V dropped 5 bases and J dropped 3 bases, with 16 bases sitting between them. Germline-derived CDR1 and CDR2 are MNHEY and SVGAGI. CDR3 length: 15 residues. DNA of the CDR3: TGTGCCAGCAGTCATAGGGGGGGGGCCTACACTGAAGCTTTCTTT. Translating it yields CASSHRGGAYTEAFF.

In the case of this clone: At one end, the junction sequence differs from germline, possibly due to a read error. CDR3 amino acids: CASSSGRDSHF. CDR3 sequence (DNA): TGTGCCAGCAGTTCAGGGCGGGACAGCCATTTC. The rearrangement links TRBV28 to TRBJ1-2, with 7 bases matching TRBD1. This CDR3 region has 11 residues. From germline, CDR1 is MDHEN and CDR2 SYDVKM.

The gene calls are TRBV27 and TRBJ2-1; no clear D. Looked up from germline, CDR1 is MNHEY and CDR2 is SMNVEV (reference sequence). V lost 6 bases to trimming and J lost 3 bases, with 15 bases between them. The CDR3 sequence is 15 residues long. The CDR3 here is CASRLNRNYYNEQFF. CDR3 DNA sequence: TGTGCCAGCAGGCTCAATAGAAACTACTACAATGAGCAGTTCTTC.

V gene TRBV18 combines with J gene TRBJ2-7; D is possibly TRBD1 (5 bases). The V end lost 3 bases, the J end lost 1 base, and 7 bases lay between the germline ends. This CDR3 comprises 13 residues. CDR1 is KGHSH, CDR2 LQKENI, per germline. CDR3 sequence reads: CASSPGQSYEQYF. CDR3 coding DNA: TGTGCCAGCTCACCGGGGCAGTCCTACGAGCAGTACTTC.

The V gene is TRBV7-2, the J gene TRBJ2-7; TRBD1 might be the D (7 bases). Trimming pared 6 bases from V and 4 bases from J, leaving 19 bases between. The CDR3 length is 15 residues. CDR1 is SGHTA, CDR2 FQGNSA, per germline. The CDR3 sequence is CASSQGVAARYEQYF. The CDR3 nucleotides read TGTGCCAGCAGTCAGGGGGTAGCGGCAAGATACGAGCAGTACTTC.

V and J are TRBV28 and TRBJ2-1, with 8 bases that match TRBD1. Trimming removed 5 bases from V and 7 bases from J; junction bases left unmatched: 7. Germline CDR1 MDHEN, CDR2 SYDVKM. This CDR3 spans 14 amino acids. CDR3 nucleotide sequence: TGTGCCAGCAGTGGACAGGGATCGACTAATGAGCAGTTCTTC. Protein sequence: CASSGQGSTNEQFF.

The rearrangement uses TRBV7-3 and TRBJ2-3; TRBD2 matches 10 bases. This CDR3 region has 16 residues. The J segment lost 0 bases and the V segment lost 5 bases, leaving 5 bases of the junction unmatched. Germline assignment: CDR1 SGHTA and CDR2 FQGTGA. CDR3 sequence: CASSQGTSVSTDTQYF. The CDR3 DNA is TGTGCCAGCAGCCAGGGGACTAGCGTAAGCACAGATACGCAGTATTTT.

The chain carries TRBV13 and TRBJ1-3; D perhaps matches TRBD1 (5 bases). Germline CDR1 PRHDT, CDR2 FYEKMQ (reference sequence). The CDR3 consists of 17 residues. Trimming took 1 base from V and 2 from J, leaving 15 bases between them. The CDR3: CASSLEGHQGAGNTIYF. The CDR3 DNA reads as TGTGCCAGCAGCTTAGAAGGGCACCAGGGTGCTGGAAACACCATATATTTT.

This chain uses TRBV9 with TRBJ2-5; 7 bases map to TRBD2. After removal of 3 bases from V and 5 bases from J, the junction contained 10 bases not matched to a gene. Germline CDR1 is SGDLS and CDR2 is YYNGEE. This CDR3 contains 15 residues. DNA for the CDR3: TGTGCCAGCAGCGAGGGCACGGGGGGTCGGGAGACCCAGTACTTC. It codes for CASSEGTGGRETQYF.

This clone was detected once. The gene calls are TRBV28 and TRBJ1-2; D is perhaps TRBD1 (6 bases). Trimming shortened V by 5 bases and J by 4 bases, and 14 bases separated the two germline ends. There are 14 residues in the CDR3. CDR1 is MDHEN and CDR2 is SYDVKM in the germline V gene. The CDR3 nucleotides are TGTGCCAGCAGTGCCTTACAGGGATCCTATGGCTACACCTTC. Translating gives CASSALQGSYGYTF.

This clone has only one observation. V gene TRBV5-3 combines with J gene TRBJ2-2; TRBD2 aligns across 12 bases. TRBV5-3 is filed as an ORF, its function uncertain. The CDR3 has 17 amino acids. Trimming at V came to 2 bases and at J to 2 bases, leaving 4 bases not matched to a gene. The DNA of the CDR3 is TGTGCCAGAAGCTTCGGACTAGCGGGATCTAACACCGGGGAGCTGTTTTTT. It codes for CARSFGLAGSNTGELFF.

The rearrangement links TRBV6-5 to TRBJ1-5; D is unclear. CDR3 length equals 14 residues. V was pared by 6 bases and J by 1 base, with 10 bases between. CDR1 is MNHEY and CDR2 is SVGAGI in the germline V gene. CDR3 in amino acids: CASRVGVSNQPQHF. The CDR3, as DNA: TGTGCCAGCAGAGTCGGGGTGAGCAATCAGCCCCAGCATTTT.

The chain joins TRBV6-2 or TRBV6-3 to TRBJ1-5; weak D call: TRBD1 (6 bases). This CDR3 region has 13 residues. V lost 4 bases and J 7 bases, leaving 11 bases between the germline ends. Germline values: CDR1 MNHEY, CDR2 SVGEGT. CDR3 bases: TGTGCCAGCAGTTTAGGGGGTCAGCAGCCCCAGCATTTT. This translates into CASSLGGQQPQHF.

DNA for the CDR3: TGTGCCAGCAGCTTGCGGGAATTAACCTACAATGAGCAGTTCTTC. The encoded protein is CASSLRELTYNEQFF. The chain is built from TRBV7-2 and TRBJ2-1, with D perhaps TRBD2 (6 bases). The V and J ends lost 3 bases and 2 bases respectively, with 11 bases between them. The CDR3 consists of 15 residues. Germline assignment: CDR1 SGHTA and CDR2 FQGNSA.

The gene calls are TRBV5-1 and TRBJ1-3; D perhaps matches TRBD1 (5 bases). The CDR3 has 13 amino acids. Trimming shortened V by 4 bases and J by 8 bases, and 13 bases separated the two germline ends. Looked up from germline, CDR1 is SGHRS and CDR2 is YFSETQ. CDR3 sequence (DNA): TGCGCCAGCAGCCCGAACCAGGGCGACACCATATATTTT. Its protein is CASSPNQGDTIYF.

This clone has just one count. V is TRBV9 and J is TRBJ1-5; 8 bases match TRBD1. This CDR3 contains 15 residues. Germline CDR1 reads SGDLS; CDR2 reads YYNGEE. The junction had 7 bases not matched to a gene; V was cut back by 7 bases and J by 1 base. CDR3 loop: CASGKAGGSNQPQHF. In DNA form, the CDR3 reads TGTGCCAGCGGCAAGGCAGGGGGCAGCAATCAGCCCCAGCATTTT.

The gene calls are TRBV5-1 and TRBJ2-5; TRBD1 might be the D (6 bases). Germline V gene data show CDR1 as SGHRS and CDR2 as YFSETQ. The CDR3 has 16 amino acids. V lost 0 bases to trimming and J lost 2 bases, with 14 bases between them. The CDR3 DNA is TGCGCCAGCAGCTTGGCCCAGACAGGTTTGCAAGAGACCCAGTACTTC. It yields the protein CASSLAQTGLQETQYF.

The chain joins TRBV28 to TRBJ1-6; 9 positions agree with TRBD1. CDR1 and CDR2 (germline): MDHEN, SYDVKM. The CDR3 spans 14 residues. After removal of 6 bases from V and 6 bases from J, the junction contained 3 bases not matched to a gene. The CDR3 loop reads CASRTGGFNSPLHF. Written as DNA, the CDR3 is TGTGCCAGCAGGACAGGGGGGTTTAATTCACCCCTCCACTTT.

This sequence joins TRBV29-1 and TRBJ1-2; D is perhaps TRBD1 (5 bases). This CDR3 has 14 amino acids. V lost 3 bases and J 7 bases, leaving 18 bases between the germline ends. CDR1 and CDR2 (germline): SQVTM, ANQGSEA. The CDR3 DNA follows: TGCAGCGTTGAGAGAGGGGCAGACGGGGGTGGCTACACCTTC. Translating gives CSVERGADGGGYTF.

V gene TRBV9 combines with J gene TRBJ2-2; TRBD2 agrees at 9 bases. V lost 1 base to trimming and J lost 6 bases; unmatched junction nucleotides: 10. Germline CDR1 reads SGDLS; CDR2 reads YYNGEE. The CDR3 totals 17 residues. The CDR3, as DNA: TGTGCCAGCAGCGTAAGGTGGGCTAGCGGGATCTCCGGGGAGCTGTTTTTT. Its translation: CASSVRWASGISGELFF.

This clone was seen only once. The chain combines TRBV15 with TRBJ2-1; 9 bases are a match to TRBD1. The CDR3 consists of 14 residues. J lost 4 bases, V lost 3 bases, and 1 base had no gene match. Germline CDR1 reads LNHNV; CDR2 reads YYDKDF (reference sequence). The CDR3 region is CATSRDRGYNEQFF. The CDR3 bases are TGTGCCACCAGCAGGGACAGGGGTTACAATGAGCAGTTCTTC.

CDR3 sequence (DNA): TGCAGCGCCCGAGGACAGCGAGACACTGAAGCTTTCTTT. Protein sequence: CSARGQRDTEAFF. The chain uses TRBV29-1 and TRBJ1-1; tentative D call: TRBD1 (6 bases). CDR1 is SQVTM, CDR2 ANQGSEA, per germline. CDR3 length equals 13 residues. V lost 7 bases to trimming and J lost 3 bases, with 15 bases between them.

The CDR3 is CASSTRTSGMNEQFF. The CDR3 DNA sequence: TGTGCCAGCAGCACGCGGACTAGCGGGATGAATGAGCAGTTCTTC. The chain carries TRBV9 and TRBJ2-1; TRBD2 agrees at 12 bases. V lost 4 bases, J lost 7 bases, and 6 bases stayed unmatched. Germline CDR1 and CDR2: SGDLS and YYNGEE. The CDR3 runs 15 residues.